The present entry profiles one TCR beta chain with its context. Its antigen is still unknown. This specimen comes from a study of cytomegalovirus exposure and HLA in healthy donors. Study context: Earlier, some 180 million T cells were analyzed, and 90 million to 140 million unique TCR beta sequences were found among them.

The CDR3 covers 16 residues. The germline V gene has CDR1 MDHEN and CDR2 SYDVKM. V lost 6 bases, J lost 5 bases, and 23 bases lay in between. The PCR employed 60 Vbeta primers together with 13 Jbeta primers. The protocol was immunoSEQ multiplex PCR, while the TCRdb copy is restricted to in-frame clones and leaves out a portion. The profile shows about 160,000 clones, approximately 86% of them singletons. Overall study results and limits: In an earlier analysis, most TCR beta V segments were productive about 87% or about 30% of the time. When analyzed later, a missense DCLRE1C variant was found to be linked to TCR beta V- and J-gene trimming.

V gene TRBV28 combines with J gene TRBJ2-7, with a tentative D call TRBD1 (5 bases). Sequencing used PBMCs. This TCR was sampled from a woman aged 18-29 years in good health and CMV-seronegative. In DNA form, the CDR3 reads TGTGCCAGCAGGCTCACAGGTTATTCCTTGTTGGACGAGCAGTACTTC. It specifies CASRLTGYSLLDEQYF.